The present TCR beta chain was sequenced within a study of blood T cell repertoires in COVID-19. Study context: There were acute and convalescent COVID-19 samples, and they came from the United States, Italy and Spain.

Patients from Seattle were sampled longitudinally, starting during active infection. This CDR3 contains 15 residues. CDR1 and CDR2 (germline): KGHSH, LQKENI. V lost 2 bases and J lost 3, with 10 bases in between. TCRdb's table, derived via immunoSEQ multiplex PCR, lists solely in-frame clones and lacks some. This table has roughly 200,000 clones, around four fifths appearing once. What was sequenced was peripheral blood. This chain connects TRBV18 to TRBJ1-4; no firm D call. This TCR was sampled from a woman of 80 years or more with COVID-19, enrolled during active disease. DNA for the CDR3: TGTGCCAGCTCACCAAGGGAGGGTTCTAATGAAAAACTGTTTTTT. Translated, it gives CASSPREGSNEKLFF. Combining the CDR3 with reference TRBV18 and TRBJ1-4 gives the whole variable domain NAGVMQNPRHLVRRRGQEARLRCSPMKGHSHVYWYRQLPEEGLKFMVYLQKENIIDESGMPKERFSAEFPKEGPSILRIQQVVRGDSAAYFCASSPREGSNEKLFFGSGTQLSVL.